A selection of T cell receptor beta chains follows, all from one sample in a study of OX40 agonist ivuxolimab in advanced cancers. Assay used: immunoSEQ multiplex PCR; TCRdb lists only in-frame clones, some missing. Of tens of thousands of clones listed, about 81% are singletons. The sequencing used CD4+ or CD8+ T cells sorted from blood, collected in a trial of the OX40 agonist ivuxolimab. All receptors derive from an adult with an advanced solid tumor such as melanoma, head and neck, liver or kidney cancer. The CDR3 runs from the conserved cysteine through the conserved F or W. A D gene is named only where the DNA matches it firmly. Expanded clones get a size class; other rows say once, few or many, or leave the size out.

D gene,J gene,V gene,clone size,CDR3 protein,CDR3 DNA
.,TRBJ1-1,TRBV18,few,CASSAANTEAFF,TGTGCCAGCTCGGCAGCGAACACTGAAGCTTTCTTT
.,TRBJ2-3,TRBV18,.,CASSPGGSYTDTQYF,TGTGCCAGCTCACCGGGGGGCTCTTACACAGATACGCAGTATTTT
TRBD2,TRBJ2-7,TRBV7-6,.,CASSQIPSGSTPQQYF,TGTGCCAGCAGCCAGATCCCAAGCGGGAGTACACCGCAGCAGTACTTC
.,TRBJ1-5,TRBV6-5,.,CASSTSGFNQPQHF,TGTGCCAGCAGTACGTCCGGTTTCAATCAGCCCCAGCATTTT
.,TRBJ2-7,TRBV7-3,.,CASSLNPASYEQYF,TGTGCCAGCAGCTTAAATCCAGCTTCCTACGAGCAGTACTTC
.,TRBJ1-6,TRBV9,.,CASSAPGQNNSPLHF,TGTGCCAGCAGCGCCCCGGGACAAAATAATTCACCCCTCCACTTT
TRBD1,TRBJ2-7,TRBV6-1,.,CASSPWTGSYEQYF,TGTGCCAGCAGCCCCTGGACAGGGTCCTACGAGCAGTACTTC
TRBD2,TRBJ2-1,TRBV9,.,CASAVAGDYNEQFF,TGTGCCAGCGCGGTAGCGGGGGACTACAATGAGCAGTTCTTC
.,TRBJ1-4,TRBV30,once,CAWKDKRGEKLFF,TGTGCCTGGAAGGACAAACGGGGTGAAAAACTGTTTTTT
TRBD1,TRBJ2-7,TRBV2,few,CASQRGQGHEQYF,TGTGCCAGCCAACGGGGACAGGGCCACGAGCAGTACTTC
.,TRBJ2-1,TRBV15,.,CATGRYNEQFF,TGTGCCACCGGCAGATACAATGAGCAGTTCTTC
TRBD1,TRBJ1-2,TRBV18,few,CASSRAGTDGYTF,TGTGCCAGCTCCCGCGCCGGGACAGACGGCTACACCTTC
TRBD1,TRBJ1-1,TRBV6-5,once,CASSAPSTGSTEAFF,TGTGCCAGCAGTGCCCCGTCGACAGGGTCCACTGAAGCTTTCTTT
TRBD2,TRBJ2-1,TRBV9,once,CASSPSGRNEQFF,TGTGCCAGCAGCCCAAGCGGGAGAAATGAGCAGTTCTTC